Below, 27 T cell receptor beta chains from the same sample are listed, as sequenced in a study of PD-1 blockade in classical Hodgkin lymphoma. The assay was immunoSEQ multiplex PCR, and TCRdb's table has in-frame clones only and misses some. This table has roughly 50,000 clones, 90% appearing once. Time point of the sample: cycle 4 day 1 (C4D1), after about 6 weeks of nivolumab. Each patient experienced a relapse that followed autologous stem cell transplantation, and brentuximab vedotin exposure varied. The source was peripheral blood mononuclear cells (PBMCs), collected before the fourth cycle of nivolumab. These receptors originate from a human donor with classical Hodgkin lymphoma.

This rearrangement joins TRBV7-9 to TRBJ2-7; no definite D call. Germline assignment: CDR1 SEHNR and CDR2 FQNEAQ (reference sequence). The CDR3 is made up of 11 amino acids. The ends were cut back, 5 bases at V and 7 bases at J, with 9 bases in the middle. The CDR3 here is CASSVVGEQYF. The CDR3 nucleotides are TGTGCCAGCAGCGTAGTGGGGGAGCAGTACTTC.

The table lists this clone with a count of one. The chain is built from TRBV7-3 and TRBJ2-1, with TRBD2 matching over 11 bases. J was trimmed by 10 bases and V by 0 bases; bases with no gene match: 8. Per germline, CDR1 SGHTA and CDR2 FQGTGA. This CDR3 region has 16 residues. CDR3 sequence reads: CASSLTLAGGVGEQFF. The DNA of the CDR3 is TGTGCCAGCAGCTTAACCCTAGCGGGAGGAGTGGGAGAGCAGTTCTTC.

The chain is built from TRBV28 and TRBJ1-2; possibly TRBD1 for D (5 bases). Germline-derived CDR1 and CDR2 are MDHEN and SYDVKM. This CDR3 contains 12 residues. The V gene lost 8 bases and the J gene lost 3 bases, with 10 bases spanning the gap. In DNA, the CDR3 is TGTGCCAGCGGCAGGGTTCACTATGGCTACACCTTC. Its translation is CASGRVHYGYTF.

The chain carries TRBV27 and TRBJ1-5, with D possibly TRBD1 on 5 matching bases. Trimming took 2 bases from V and 0 from J, leaving 11 bases between them. The germline V gene has CDR1 MNHEY and CDR2 SMNVEV (reference sequence). The CDR3 is made up of 16 amino acids. For the CDR3, the DNA is TGTGCCAGCAGTTTAAGGACACCCTATAGCAATCAGCCCCAGCATTTT. It encodes CASSLRTPYSNQPQHF.

As to this clone: At one of its ends the junction is not consistent with the germline gene, which may arise from a read error. The rearrangement uses TRBV29-1 and TRBJ1-3; a weak D match, TRBD1 (5 bases). The CDR3 totals 13 residues. CDR1 SQVTM and CDR2 ANQGSEA come from the germline V gene. CDR3 sequence reads: CSAEGTYGNTIYF. As DNA, the CDR3 is TGCAGCGCTGAAGGGACGTATGGAAACACCATATATTTT.

V and J are TRBV19 and TRBJ1-2; 7 bases match TRBD1. Germline V gene data show CDR1 as LNHDA and CDR2 as SQIVND (reference sequence). V was pared by 5 bases and J by 4 bases, with 10 bases of the junction left unmatched. This CDR3 is 15 amino acids long. In nucleotides, the CDR3 is TGTGCCAGTAGTCCTCGACGCCGGGACAGCTATGGCTACACCTTC. Its protein product is CASSPRRRDSYGYTF. Together with reference TRBV19 and TRBJ1-2, the CDR3 gives the full variable domain: DGGITQSPKYLFRKEGQNVTLSCEQNLNHDAMYWYRQDPGQGLRLIYYSQIVNDFQKGDIAEGYSVSREKKESFPLTVTSAQKNPTAFYLCASSPRRRDSYGYTFGSGTRLTVV.

The chain carries TRBV15 and TRBJ1-5; D is perhaps TRBD1 (5 bases). Germline V lookup: CDR1 LNHNV, CDR2 YYDKDF (reference sequence). The CDR3 is made up of 16 amino acids. The V end was cut by 5 bases, the J end by 4 bases, with 18 bases between. The CDR3 loop is CATSAPGRVGNQPQHF. The CDR3 DNA sequence: TGTGCCACCAGCGCGCCCGGCAGGGTGGGGAATCAGCCCCAGCATTTT.

The chain employs TRBV6-5 and TRBJ2-3; tentatively, D is TRBD2 (5 bases). The V and J ends lost 0 bases and 5 bases respectively, with 12 bases between them. The CDR3 extends over 15 amino acids. CDR1 MNHEY and CDR2 SVGAGI come from the germline V gene. The CDR3 spells CASSYSPVRGDTQYF. Written as DNA, the CDR3 is TGTGCCAGCAGTTACTCCCCTGTTCGGGGAGATACGCAGTATTTT.

This rearrangement joins TRBV12-5 to TRBJ2-1, with 15 bases identical to TRBD2. V lost 0 bases to trimming and J lost 8 bases; unmatched junction nucleotides: 11. Per the germline V gene, CDR1 is LGHNT and CDR2 is FRNRAP. The CDR3 is 19 amino acids. CDR3 in DNA: TGTGCTAGTGGTTTGGTACTGAATTTCGGACTAGCGGGAGGGTATGAGCAGTTCTTC. Translating gives CASGLVLNFGLAGGYEQFF.

The chain links TRBV19 to TRBJ2-6; D is uncertain. This CDR3 contains 11 residues. The V end lost 6 bases, the J end lost 4 bases, and 1 base lay between the germline ends. Germline lookup yields CDR1 LNHDA and CDR2 SQIVND (reference sequence). As DNA, the CDR3 is TGTGCCAGTAGCGGGGCCAACGTCCTGACTTTC. As protein: CASSGANVLTF.

This clone appeared once. The chain links TRBV5-1 to TRBJ2-5; TRBD1 might be the D (5 bases). The CDR3 runs to 15 residues. Germline-derived CDR1 and CDR2 are SGHRS and YFSETQ. Between the trimmed V and J ends, which lost 6 bases and 4 bases, there was a span of 19 bases. CDR3 sequence: CASTPAGSRGETQYF. The DNA for the CDR3 is TGCGCCAGCACCCCGGCAGGGTCACGCGGAGAGACCCAGTACTTC.

The rearrangement uses TRBV2 and TRBJ2-7; D is unclear. CDR3 length: 11 amino acids. With 8 bases removed from V and 6 bases from J, the gap between germline ends came to 11 bases. Germline CDR1 reads SNHLY; CDR2 reads FYNNEI. CDR3 sequence (DNA): TGTGCCAGCCATGCGGTTTTCGAGCAGTACTTC. It specifies CASHAVFEQYF.

The chain joins TRBV6-4 to TRBJ1-5; tentative D call: TRBD1 (5 bases). This CDR3 comprises 14 residues. V lost 5 bases, J lost 6 bases, and 14 bases lay in between. CDR1 and CDR2 (germline): MRHNA, SNTAGT. The CDR3 DNA is TGTGCCAGCAGTCCTGGTGGGGGGACTCAGCCCCAGCATTTT. This encodes CASSPGGGTQPQHF.

The chain joins TRBV5-5 to TRBJ2-7; TRBD1 aligns across 8 bases. CDR1 SGHKS and CDR2 YYEKEE come from the germline V gene (reference sequence). The CDR3 consists of 14 residues. V lost 4 bases to trimming and J lost 5 bases; unmatched junction nucleotides: 8. The CDR3 region has the DNA TGTGCCAGCAGCCGCCGGACAGGGTTCGACGAGCAGTACTTC. As protein: CASSRRTGFDEQYF.

This chain links TRBV19 with TRBJ1-4; D is uncertain. V dropped 2 bases and J dropped 8 bases, with 15 bases sitting between them. This CDR3 comprises 15 residues. Per the germline V gene, CDR1 is LNHDA and CDR2 is SQIVND (reference sequence). The CDR3 protein is CASSIISTTGEKLFF. CDR3 nucleotide sequence: TGTGCCAGTAGTATAATATCGACAACGGGGGAAAAACTGTTTTTT.

The chain has TRBV19 and TRBJ2-7, with D possibly matching TRBD1 (6 bases). CDR1 and CDR2 (germline): LNHDA, SQIVND (reference sequence). The ends were cut back, 6 bases at V and 2 bases at J, with 14 bases in the middle. The length of the CDR3 is 14 residues. CDR3 residues: CASRQGQGPYEQYF. Written as DNA, the CDR3 is TGTGCCAGTAGGCAGGGACAAGGGCCCTACGAGCAGTACTTC.

The J gene is TRBJ1-2, the V gene TRBV14, with a weak D call TRBD1 (6 bases). Germline CDR1 and CDR2: SGHDN and FVKESK. CDR3 length equals 16 residues. Trimming cost V 1 base and J 5 bases, with 17 bases left between them. This CDR3 reads CASSQGYRERQYGYTF. CDR3 DNA sequence: TGTGCCAGCAGCCAAGGATACAGGGAGCGCCAGTATGGCTACACCTTC.

The CDR3 is CASSWGGRGAGELFF. DNA of the CDR3: TGTGCCAGCAGTTGGGGGGGGCGCGGGGCCGGGGAGCTGTTTTTT. The chain recombines TRBV27 with TRBJ2-2; a possible D gene is TRBD2 (7 bases). The CDR3 has 15 amino acids. Germline V gene lookup returns CDR1 MNHEY and CDR2 SMNVEV (reference sequence). Trimming shortened V by 4 bases and J by 6 bases, and 15 bases separated the two germline ends.

The CDR3: CASSRFATRNEQFF. In nucleotides, the CDR3 is TGCGCCAGCAGCCGATTTGCGACTCGGAATGAGCAGTTCTTC. The chain links TRBV4-1 to TRBJ2-1; no definite D call. Germline lookup yields CDR1 MGHRA and CDR2 YSYEKL. The CDR3 runs to 14 residues. V was pared by 4 bases and J by 7 bases, with 14 bases between.

DNA of the CDR3: TGCGCCAGTTGGGGGCGCTCTGGAAACACCATATATTTT. It specifies CASWGRSGNTIYF. The gene calls are TRBV23-1 and TRBJ1-3, with D possibly TRBD1 on 6 matching bases. TRBV23-1 is an ORF; its function is uncertain. Trimming took off 9 bases at V and 0 bases at J, with 9 bases between the two ends. CDR3 length equals 13 residues.

The CDR3 protein is CASSGSRGGHTGELFF. For the CDR3, the DNA is TGTGCCAGCAGCGGTTCAAGGGGCGGTCACACCGGGGAGCTGTTTTTT. The chain carries TRBV7-9 and TRBJ2-2; possible D gene TRBD1, 5 bases. Deletions cut 5 bases from V and 3 bases from J, with 16 bases between. The CDR3 has 16 residues. Germline assignment: CDR1 SEHNR and CDR2 FQNEAQ (reference sequence).

The J gene is TRBJ2-1, the V gene TRBV9; D is possibly TRBD1 (5 bases). The V end lost 3 bases, the J end lost 7 bases, and 29 bases lay between the germline ends. This CDR3 is 19 amino acids long. Germline assignment: CDR1 SGDLS and CDR2 YYNGEE. The CDR3 loop reads CASSGEHHKTVSPFNEQFF. CDR3 DNA sequence: TGTGCCAGCAGCGGAGAGCATCATAAGACAGTTTCGCCTTTTAATGAGCAGTTCTTC.

The chain joins TRBV10-3 to TRBJ2-1, with 9 bases identical to TRBD2. CDR1 ENHRY and CDR2 SYGVKD come from the germline V gene. The CDR3 spans 15 residues. Trimming at V came to 5 bases and at J to 6 bases, leaving 8 bases not matched to a gene. The CDR3, as DNA: TGTGCCATCAGTCTAAGGCGGGAGGGCCCCAATGAGCAGTTCTTC. Encoded protein: CAISLRREGPNEQFF.

The genes are TRBV6-6 and TRBJ1-1, with D perhaps matching TRBD1 (6 bases). V was trimmed by 4 bases and J by 6 bases, leaving 12 bases between them. This CDR3 is 13 amino acids long. The germline V gene has CDR1 MNHNY and CDR2 SVGAGI (reference sequence). The CDR3 nucleotides are TGTGCCAGCAGTTCACCAGGGGCTCCTGAAGCTTTCTTT. This translates into CASSSPGAPEAFF.

The chain joins TRBV6-6 to TRBJ2-3; D ambiguous. The germline gives CDR1 MNHNY, CDR2 SVGAGI (reference sequence). V was shortened by 4 bases and J by 2 bases, with 13 bases between the two germline ends. CDR3 size: 15 residues. CDR3 in DNA: TGTGCCAGCAGTTGGGCGGTAAAAGCCACAGATACGCAGTATTTT. Encoded protein: CASSWAVKATDTQYF.

The chain uses TRBV7-8 and TRBJ2-7; 14 nucleotides align to TRBD2. Germline V gene data show CDR1 as SGHVS and CDR2 as FQNEAQ. The CDR3 contains 16 residues. Trimming removed 5 bases from V and 6 bases from J; junction bases left unmatched: 9. CDR3 nucleotide sequence: TGTGCCAGCAGCAGACCGGGACTAGCGGGAGTAGGCGAGCAGTACTTC. Translating it yields CASSRPGLAGVGEQYF.

The chain employs TRBV2 and TRBJ1-6, with TRBD1 matching over 10 bases. Germline values: CDR1 SNHLY, CDR2 FYNNEI. The CDR3 loop spans 15 amino acids. With V trimmed by 2 bases and J by 10 bases, 5 bases remained unmatched. The CDR3 spells CASSEFRQGASPLHF. The CDR3 nucleotides are TGTGCCAGCAGTGAATTTCGACAGGGGGCATCACCCCTCCACTTT.